Listed below are T cell receptor beta chains from one sample, sequenced in a study of T cell repertoires in cytomegalovirus infection. TCRdb re-called the reads with MiXCR, one entry per CDR3 protein. The sample consists of around 530,000 distinct CDR3 sequences, around 27% of them appearing once. Source material: PBMCs. All receptors derive from a human donor in good health (CMV status not recorded). Some clones in this sample may be carry-over from other donors' samples. CDR3s include the opening cysteine and the closing phenylalanine or tryptophan. D genes are given only for firm matches. Clone size is given for some rows only: seen once, a few or many times, or a class if the clone is expanded.

j_call | d_call | clone_size | v_call | cdr3_aa | cdr3_nt
TRBJ1-1 | NA | NA | TRBV14 | CASSELVNTEAFF | TGTGCCAGCAGCGAACTAGTTAACACTGAAGCTTTCTTT
TRBJ2-1 | TRBD2 | many | TRBV4-1 | CASSQISGTSGRAPYNEQFF | TGCGCCAGCAGCCAGATCTCCGGGACTAGCGGGAGGGCCCCCTACAATGAGCAGTTCTTC
TRBJ2-1 | NA | NA | TRBV24-1 | CATSHSDEQFF | TGTGCCACCAGCCACTCGGATGAGCAGTTCTTC
TRBJ1-1 | NA | many | TRBV28 | CASSAPAEARAFF | TGTGCCAGCAGTGCCCCGGCAGAGGCCAGGGCTTTCTTT
TRBJ2-3 | TRBD1 | NA | TRBV10-3 | CAISVGQVTDTQYF | TGTGCCATCAGTGTGGGACAGGTAACAGATACGCAGTATTTT
TRBJ2-1 | NA | few | TRBV10-3 | CAISESTRFSYNEQFF | TGTGCCATCAGTGAATCGACTCGTTTTTCCTACAATGAGCAGTTCTTC
TRBJ1-1 | NA | NA | TRBV4-1 | CATSQMVNTEAFF | TGCGCCACCAGCCAGATGGTTAACACTGAAGCTTTCTTT
TRBJ2-5 | TRBD1 | NA | TRBV7-2 | CASSPGTGNAYETQYF | TGTGCCAGCAGCCCTGGGACAGGGAATGCGTACGAGACCCAGTACTTC
TRBJ2-1 | TRBD2 | few | TRBV28 | CASSKLAGDYNEQFF | TGTGCCAGCAGCAAACTAGCGGGAGACTACAATGAGCAGTTCTTC
TRBJ2-1 | NA | many | TRBV7-2 | CASSYRLYNEQFF | TGTGCCAGCAGCTATAGACTCTACAATGAGCAGTTCTTC
TRBJ1-5 | TRBD1 | NA | TRBV24-1 | CATSDGQGAANQPQHF | TGTGCCACCAGTGATGGACAGGGGGCTGCCAATCAGCCCCAGCATTTT
TRBJ2-3 | TRBD2 | few | TRBV10-3 | CAIAGADTQYF | TGTGCCATCGCGGGAGCGGATACGCAGTATTTT
TRBJ2-1 | NA | NA | TRBV7-2 | CASSLEIYYNEQFF | TGTGCCAGCAGCTTAGAAATTTATTACAATGAGCAGTTCTTC
TRBJ1-2 | NA | NA | TRBV12-3/TRBV12-4 | CASSLVLLGGGYTF | TGTGCCAGCAGTTTAGTGTTGTTGGGGGGCGGCTACACCTTC
TRBJ2-7 | NA | few | TRBV28 | CASSLPAAASYEQYF | TGTGCCAGCAGTTTACCGGCAGCCGCCTCCTACGAGCAGTACTTC
TRBJ2-3 | TRBD2 | many | TRBV7-3 | CASSPGGSTDTQYF | TGTGCCAGCAGCCCGGGGGGGAGTACAGATACGCAGTATTTT
TRBJ2-3 | NA | many | TRBV11-2 | CASSLGRADTQYF | TGTGCCAGCAGCTTAGGTCGCGCAGATACGCAGTATTTT
TRBJ2-3 | NA | NA | TRBV12-3/TRBV12-4 | CASRVRRVSTTDTQYF | TGTGCCAGCAGAGTGAGGCGGGTTAGTACCACAGATACGCAGTATTTT
TRBJ1-3 | NA | NA | TRBV4-2 | CASSQDGDNSGNTIYF | TGTGCCAGCAGCCAAGATGGGGACAACTCTGGAAACACCATATATTTT
TRBJ2-3 | NA | once | TRBV11-2 | CASSPWTTDTQYF | TGTGCCAGCAGCCCTTGGACCACAGATACGCAGTATTTT
TRBJ1-6 | NA | many | TRBV7-2 | CASSPRASYNSPLHF | TGTGCCAGCAGCCCTCGGGCCAGCTATAATTCACCCCTCCACTTT
TRBJ2-3 | NA | few | TRBV7-3 | CASSPHLGGTDTQYF | TGTGCCAGCAGCCCCCACCTGGGGGGAACAGATACGCAGTATTTT
TRBJ1-6 | TRBD1 | many | TRBV7-2 | CASSSRQGDYSPLHF | TGTGCCAGCAGCTCGAGACAGGGGGATTATTCACCCCTCCACTTT
TRBJ2-1 | TRBD2 | few | TRBV20-1 | CSARDPPGTSEFF | TGCAGTGCTAGAGACCCACCCGGGACTAGCGAGTTCTTC
TRBJ2-3 | NA | NA | TRBV7-2 | CASQIGGGTDTQYF | TGTGCCAGCCAGATAGGAGGCGGCACAGATACGCAGTATTTT
TRBJ2-1 | NA | few | TRBV11-2 | CASSLDRGVHEQFF | TGTGCCAGCAGCTTAGATCGAGGGGTTCATGAGCAGTTCTTC
TRBJ1-1 | NA | many | TRBV19 | CASTLDRQNTEAFF | TGTGCCAGTACTTTGGATCGACAGAACACTGAAGCTTTCTTT
TRBJ2-3 | TRBD2 | NA | TRBV10-2 | CASRRGTLGGDTQYF | TGCGCCAGCAGGCGGGGGACGCTGGGGGGAGATACGCAGTATTTT
TRBJ1-5 | TRBD1 | few | TRBV19 | CATQTGNQPQHF | TGTGCCACCCAGACAGGGAATCAGCCCCAGCATTTT
TRBJ2-7 | TRBD2 | few | TRBV28 | CASRSPGGGRGEQYF | TGTGCCAGCAGAAGTCCTGGAGGCGGGAGAGGGGAGCAGTACTTC
TRBJ2-2 | TRBD2 | few | TRBV12-3/TRBV12-4 | CASSTRTSGPPGELFF | TGTGCCAGCAGTACCCGGACTAGCGGCCCCCCCGGGGAGCTGTTTTTT
TRBJ2-5 | NA | NA | TRBV12-3/TRBV12-4 | CASSTRGRGETQYF | TGTGCCAGCAGCACCAGGGGTCGGGGGGAGACCCAGTACTTC
TRBJ2-5 | NA | NA | TRBV29-1 | CSVEESGGGGTQYF | TGCAGCGTTGAGGAGTCGGGAGGGGGCGGGACCCAGTACTTC
TRBJ2-2 | NA | few | TRBV12-3/TRBV12-4 | CASSWGSAGTGELFF | TGTGCCAGCAGCTGGGGTAGCGCGGGCACCGGGGAGCTGTTTTTT
TRBJ2-1 | TRBD2 | few | TRBV10-3 | CAISESGTSGSDNEQFF | TGTGCCATCAGTGAGTCAGGGACTAGCGGGAGCGACAATGAGCAGTTCTTC
TRBJ1-1 | TRBD1 | NA | TRBV29-1 | CSAGGWDTEAFF | TGCAGCGCAGGGGGCTGGGACACTGAAGCTTTCTTT
TRBJ2-5 | NA | NA | TRBV5-1 | CASKSLEGETQYF | TGCGCCAGCAAATCGCTCGAGGGTGAGACCCAGTACTTC
TRBJ2-1 | TRBD2 | NA | TRBV12-3/TRBV12-4 | CASSLGTSGVSSYNEQFF | TGTGCCAGCAGTTTAGGGACTAGCGGGGTTAGCTCCTACAATGAGCAGTTCTTC
TRBJ2-1 | TRBD2 | few | TRBV7-9 | CASSSGLAGGGAYNEQFF | TGTGCCAGCAGCTCTGGACTAGCGGGAGGAGGGGCGTACAATGAGCAGTTCTTC
TRBJ1-2 | TRBD1 | many | TRBV28 | CASSRDRGYGYTF | TGTGCCAGCAGCCGGGACAGGGGATATGGCTACACCTTC
TRBJ1-1 | TRBD1 | many | TRBV7-9 | CASSRTGVNTEAFF | TGTGCCAGCAGCAGGACAGGGGTCAACACTGAAGCTTTCTTT
TRBJ2-1 | NA | many | TRBV7-2 | CASSPRGVGWDEQFF | TGTGCCAGCAGCCCCAGGGGCGTTGGTTGGGATGAGCAGTTCTTC
TRBJ2-3 | TRBD2 | few | TRBV7-8 | CASNPRSPGGPTDTQYF | TGTGCCAGCAACCCCAGGTCTCCGGGAGGGCCGACAGATACGCAGTATTTT
TRBJ2-1 | TRBD2 | few | TRBV24-1 | CATSGSGGNNEQFF | TGTGCCACCAGTGGCAGCGGGGGTAACAATGAGCAGTTCTTC
TRBJ1-4 | NA | many | TRBV7-9 | CASSLGDLPQEKLFF | TGTGCCAGCAGCTTGGGAGATCTTCCCCAGGAAAAACTGTTTTTT
TRBJ1-2 | NA | few | TRBV4-3 | CASSQASRGGYTF | TGCGCCAGCAGCCAGGCCTCGAGGGGTGGCTACACCTTC
TRBJ2-3 | NA | NA | TRBV29-1 | CSAPGTTLFRDTQYF | TGCAGCGCGCCCGGGACCACACTCTTTCGGGATACGCAGTATTTT
TRBJ1-3 | NA | NA | TRBV6-2/TRBV6-3 | CASSYIRIGNTIYF | TGTGCCAGCAGTTACATCCGGATCGGAAACACCATATATTTT
TRBJ2-7 | NA | many | TRBV7-2 | CASRPVGVPYYEQYF | TGTGCCAGCAGACCGGTCGGGGTCCCTTACTACGAGCAGTACTTC
TRBJ1-4 | NA | NA | TRBV4-1 | CASSQDSGGGEKLFF | TGCGCCAGCAGCCAAGACAGCGGGGGCGGGGAAAAACTGTTTTTT
TRBJ2-1 | NA | many | TRBV7-6 | CASSLEPYYYNEQFF | TGTGCCAGCAGCTTAGAACCGTATTACTACAATGAGCAGTTCTTC
TRBJ1-1 | NA | few | TRBV12-3/TRBV12-4 | CASSLHKNTEAFF | TGTGCCAGCAGTCTCCACAAGAACACTGAAGCTTTCTTT
TRBJ1-5 | NA | NA | TRBV7-9 | CASSSQGPGQPQHF | TGTGCCAGCAGCTCTCAAGGGCCCGGTCAGCCCCAGCATTTT
TRBJ1-1 | NA | many | TRBV11-2 | CASSFNSVVEAFF | TGTGCCAGCAGCTTCAACTCGGTGGTTGAAGCTTTCTTT
TRBJ2-7 | NA | few | TRBV12-3/TRBV12-4 | CASSPTGFYEQYF | TGTGCCAGCAGTCCAACCGGGTTCTACGAGCAGTACTTC
TRBJ2-2 | NA | few | TRBV24-1 | CATGRAVTGELFF | TGTGCCACCGGCAGGGCGGTAACCGGGGAGCTGTTTTTT
TRBJ2-1 | TRBD2 | once | TRBV4-1 | CASSQGSGVSYNEQFF | TGCGCCAGCAGCCAAGGTAGCGGGGTCTCCTACAATGAGCAGTTCTTC